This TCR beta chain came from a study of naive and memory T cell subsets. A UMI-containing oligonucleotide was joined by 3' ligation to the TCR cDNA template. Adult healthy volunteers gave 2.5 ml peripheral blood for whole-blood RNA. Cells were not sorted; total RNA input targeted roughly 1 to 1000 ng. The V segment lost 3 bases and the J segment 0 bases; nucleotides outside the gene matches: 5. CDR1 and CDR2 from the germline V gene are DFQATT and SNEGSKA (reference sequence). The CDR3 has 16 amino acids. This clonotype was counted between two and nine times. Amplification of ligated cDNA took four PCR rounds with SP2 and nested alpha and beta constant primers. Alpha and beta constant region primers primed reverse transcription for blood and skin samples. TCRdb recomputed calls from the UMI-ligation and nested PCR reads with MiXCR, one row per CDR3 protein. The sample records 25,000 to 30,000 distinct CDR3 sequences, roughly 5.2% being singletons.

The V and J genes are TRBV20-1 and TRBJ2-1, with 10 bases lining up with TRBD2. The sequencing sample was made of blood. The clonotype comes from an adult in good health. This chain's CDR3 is CSARGSSGSSYNEQFF. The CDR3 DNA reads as TGCAGTGCTAGGGGATCTAGCGGGAGCTCCTACAATGAGCAGTTCTTC.